This is a list of T cell receptor beta chains from one sample in a study of cytomegalovirus exposure and HLA in healthy donors. Sequenced by immunoSEQ multiplex PCR; TCRdb stores in-frame clones only, minus some. The sample holds some 110,000 clones, 85% to 95% seen once. Sequencing used PBMCs. The receptors derive from a woman under 30 in good health and CMV-seronegative. Both conserved end residues are part of each CDR3. A D gene is named only where the DNA matches it firmly. Expanded clones are given a class, and other clones once, few, many or no size at all.

cdr3_length	v_call	d_call	clone_size	j_call	cdr3_nt	cdr3_aa
15	TRBV2	TRBD2	.	TRBJ2-7	TGTGCCAGCAGTCTCGGACTAGCGGAACTCTACGAGCAGTACTTC	CASSLGLAELYEQYF
13	TRBV27	.	.	TRBJ2-3	TGTGCCAGCAGTTCCCTACTCACAGATACGCAGTATTTT	CASSSLLTDTQYF
15	TRBV9	.	.	TRBJ2-2	TGTGCCAGCAGCGAGACCCGAAGGGGGATCGGGGAGCTGTTTTTT	CASSETRRGIGELFF
13	TRBV23-1	.	.	TRBJ1-2	TGCGCCAGCAGCCGCTCCGACTTCTATGGCTACACCTTC	CASSRSDFYGYTF
13	TRBV30	TRBD1	.	TRBJ1-1	TGTGCCTGGGGGACAGGGGTGACGGGTGAAGCTTTCTTT	CAWGTGVTGEAFF
18	TRBV27	TRBD2	.	TRBJ2-3	TGTGCCAGCAGTTTATCCCCCCTAGCGGGGGAAACGACCGATACGCAGTATTTT	CASSLSPLAGETTDTQYF
14	TRBV10-1	.	.	TRBJ2-3	TGCGCCAGCAGTGAAGCGGGGAAGGGGGGTACGCAGTATTTT	CASSEAGKGGTQYF
14	TRBV6-1	TRBD1	.	TRBJ1-2	TGTGCCAGCAGTGAAGGGGCAGGGGGACATGGCTACACCTTC	CASSEGAGGHGYTF
14	TRBV5-1	TRBD1	.	TRBJ2-7	TGCGCCAGCAGATGGACAGGATCCACCTACGAGCAGTACTTC	CASRWTGSTYEQYF
15	TRBV28	.	.	TRBJ1-6	TGTGCCAGCAGTTTAGGGCAGGGTGTATCTTCACCCCTCCACTTT	CASSLGQGVSSPLHF
15	TRBV15	.	.	TRBJ2-5	TGTGCCACCAGCAGAGATGGGGGGATGGGAGAGACCCAGTACTTC	CATSRDGGMGETQYF
13	TRBV29-1	.	.	TRBJ2-7	TGCAGCGTTGCCTCAGGGGAAGCCTACGAGCAGTACTTC	CSVASGEAYEQYF
15	TRBV11-2	.	.	TRBJ1-5	TGTGCCAGCAGCTTAGATCTTCGGGGGGCAAAGCCCCAGCATTTT	CASSLDLRGAKPQHF
13	TRBV5-1	.	.	TRBJ2-3	TGCGCCAGCAGCTTGGCCGGCACAGATACGCAGTATTTT	CASSLAGTDTQYF
13	TRBV9	TRBD2	.	TRBJ2-3	TGTGCCAGCAGCGCCGGGAGGCCAGATACGCAGTATTTT	CASSAGRPDTQYF
16	TRBV5-4	TRBD2	.	TRBJ2-5	TGTGCCAGCAGCCAGTCTGCGGGGGGAAATCAAGAGACCCAGTACTTC	CASSQSAGGNQETQYF
13	TRBV27	TRBD1	.	TRBJ1-6	TGTGCCAGCAGAGACAGGGTTAATTCACCCCTCCACTTT	CASRDRVNSPLHF
9	TRBV6-1	TRBD2	.	TRBJ2-2	TGTGGGGGGGGTAGGGAGCTGTTTTTT	CGGGRELFF
12	TRBV28	.	once	TRBJ2-5	TGTGCCACCACTAGAGGGTTGGAGACCCAGTACTTC	CATTRGLETQYF
16	TRBV5-1	.	.	TRBJ1-3	TGCGCCAGCAGCTTGGAGGGCGGGTACTCTGGAAACACCATATATTTT	CASSLEGGYSGNTIYF
18	TRBV7-9	.	once	TRBJ1-1	TGTGCCAGCAGCTTTCAACTCGTCCCGGGACACAGGAACACTGAAGCTTTCTTT	CASSFQLVPGHRNTEAFF
16	TRBV6-6	.	.	TRBJ1-4	TGTGCCAGCAGTAAATCAAGTCGGATTGGAGGAGAAAAACTGTTTTTT	CASSKSSRIGGEKLFF
14	TRBV9	TRBD2	.	TRBJ2-7	TGTGCCAGCAGCGTTCAGCGGGAGACTGGAGAGCAGTACTTC	CASSVQRETGEQYF
17	TRBV9	TRBD2	.	TRBJ2-5	TGTGCCAGCAGCGCCGGAAGCGGGGGGGCTTCCCAAGAGACCCAGTACTTC	CASSAGSGGASQETQYF
13	TRBV6-1	.	few	TRBJ1-5	TGTGCCAGCAAGTTAGTTAGCAATCAGCCCCAGCATTTT	CASKLVSNQPQHF
11	TRBV4-1	.	once	TRBJ2-1	TGCGCCAGCAGCCGACTAAATGAGCAGTTCTTC	CASSRLNEQFF
12	TRBV23-1	.	.	TRBJ2-7	TGCGCCAGCAGGACAGCAACCTACGAGCAGTACTTC	CASRTATYEQYF
16	TRBV5-4	TRBD2	.	TRBJ2-7	TGTGCCAGCAGCTTGGGACTAGCGGGGGGTGCATACGAGCAGTACTTC	CASSLGLAGGAYEQYF
15	TRBV5-6	TRBD2	.	TRBJ2-1	TGTGCCAGCAGCCTGCTAGCGGGAGTAGGGAATGAGCAGTTCTTC	CASSLLAGVGNEQFF
13	TRBV19	TRBD1	once	TRBJ1-2	TGTGCCAGTAGCAGACAGGGAAGCTCTGGCTACACCTTC	CASSRQGSSGYTF
15	TRBV7-9	.	.	TRBJ1-5	TGTGCCAGCAGTATTACGACGGAGGATATCAATCCCCAGCATTTT	CASSITTEDINPQHF
13	TRBV7-9	.	.	TRBJ1-2	TGTGCCAGCAGCTTAGAAAATCTGGGCGGCTACACCTTC	CASSLENLGGYTF
11	TRBV6-6	.	few	TRBJ1-6	TGTGCCAGCAGGTCGAGTTCACCCCTCCACTTT	CASRSSSPLHF
14	TRBV5-4	.	.	TRBJ1-5	TGTGCCAGCAGCTTGGCCGGGAACAATCAGCCCCAGCATTTT	CASSLAGNNQPQHF
15	TRBV7-2	TRBD1	.	TRBJ1-5	TGTGCCAGCAGCTTTCAAGGGGGCCGCCATCAGCCCCAGCATTTT	CASSFQGGRHQPQHF
16	TRBV13	TRBD1	.	TRBJ2-1	TGTGCCAGCAGCGACCCTAGACAGGGTTTCTACAATGAGCAGTTCTTC	CASSDPRQGFYNEQFF
14	TRBV5-6	TRBD1	.	TRBJ1-4	TGTGCCAGCAGCTTGAAGGGGGCGAGTGAAAAACTGTTTTTT	CASSLKGASEKLFF
13	TRBV5-6	.	.	TRBJ2-7	TGTGCCAGCAGTCGCCCGGCGGGGTACGAGCAGTACTTC	CASSRPAGYEQYF
11	TRBV27	.	.	TRBJ2-1	TGTGCCAGCAGTGACGGGTTTGAGCAGTTCTTC	CASSDGFEQFF
15	TRBV5-4	.	.	TRBJ1-5	TGTGCCAGCAGCTTGGGTGCGGGAAGGGATCAGCCCCAGCATTTT	CASSLGAGRDQPQHF
14	TRBV6-5	TRBD1	.	TRBJ1-5	TGTGCCAGCAGTCGCGGACAGGGCAATCAGCCCCAGCATTTT	CASSRGQGNQPQHF
17	TRBV29-1	TRBD2	.	TRBJ2-1	TGCAGCGTTGAACTTGGGCTAGCGGGACCTAGCTACAATGAGCAGTTCTTC	CSVELGLAGPSYNEQFF
14	TRBV30	.	.	TRBJ1-4	TGTGCCTGGAGTGCCGGCCGAGGGTATGAAAAACTGTTTTTT	CAWSAGRGYEKLFF
13	TRBV7-3	.	.	TRBJ2-3	TGTGCCAGCAGCTCTCCCCCTAGAGATACGCAGTATTTT	CASSSPPRDTQYF
16	TRBV4-2	.	.	TRBJ2-4	TGTGCCAGCAGCCAACGGGATAGTTTCGCCAAAAACATTCAGTACTTC	CASSQRDSFAKNIQYF
16	TRBV4-2	.	.	TRBJ2-7	TGTGCCAGCAGCCAAGATTGGTCTTCGCCCTATTACGAGCAGTACTTC	CASSQDWSSPYYEQYF
15	TRBV5-1	TRBD1	.	TRBJ2-7	TGCGCCAGCAGCTGGGGGGACAGGAGTTCCTACGAGCAGTACTTC	CASSWGDRSSYEQYF
14	TRBV6-6	TRBD1	.	TRBJ1-1	TGTGCCAGCAGTACGGGACAGGCTGTCTCTGAAGCTTTCTTT	CASSTGQAVSEAFF
14	TRBV9	.	.	TRBJ1-1	TGTGCCAGCAGCGTAGGGCCCGGGATAACTGAAGCTTTCTTT	CASSVGPGITEAFF
15	TRBV30	TRBD2	.	TRBJ2-5	TGTGCCTGGAGTGTACGAGCGGGAGAGAAAGAGACCCAGTACTTC	CAWSVRAGEKETQYF
13	TRBV6-1	TRBD1	once	TRBJ1-4	TGTGCCAGCAGAGATGGACAGGGCGGAAAACTGTTTTTT	CASRDGQGGKLFF
13	TRBV2	.	once	TRBJ2-1	TGTGCCAGCAGTGACCGTGCCGCGGATGAGCAGTTCTTC	CASSDRAADEQFF
13	TRBV7-9	.	.	TRBJ2-7	TGTGCCAGCGACAAGGACTGGTCCTACGAGCAGTACTTC	CASDKDWSYEQYF
15	TRBV2	.	few	TRBJ2-7	TGTGCCAGCACCTTGCTTATAGCGGAATCCTACGAGCAGTACTTC	CASTLLIAESYEQYF